These 21 T cell receptor beta chains came from one sample sequenced in a study of lymphopenia after photon versus proton radiotherapy (dated by TCRdb to between 2019 and 2020). The receptor library was made with the immunoSEQ multiplex PCR assay. This immuneACCESS table, as held by TCRdb, lists in-frame sequences with V and J called but not all clones. Of the missing ones, under half trace to an unresolved V gene in checked studies; the others have no known cause. Across this sample there are about 24,000 clones, with about 82% seen only once. The top ten constitute around 20% of the sample. The sequencing used peripheral blood, collected from a patient treated with proton-based radiotherapy. These receptors all come from a woman in her 70s with pancreatic cancer.

The V and J genes are TRBV7-2 and TRBJ1-5; a weak D match, TRBD1 (5 bases). This CDR3 has 13 amino acids. Trimming removed 5 bases from V and 7 bases from J, with 12 bases in between. Germline V gene data show CDR1 as SGHTA and CDR2 as FQGNSA. This CDR3 is CASSQTADQPQHF. CDR3 nucleotides: TGTGCCAGCAGCCAGACAGCGGACCAGCCCCAGCATTTT.

CDR3 loop: CASSPKGLAGANEQFF. Written as DNA, the CDR3 is TGTGCCAGCAGCCCGAAGGGACTAGCGGGTGCAAATGAGCAGTTCTTC. The rearrangement uses TRBV11-3 and TRBJ2-1; 12 nucleotides line up with TRBD2. CDR1 is SGHNT and CDR2 is YENEEA in the germline V gene. This CDR3 comprises 16 residues. V shed 5 bases and J 7 bases; nucleotides not matched to a gene: 9.

CDR3 in amino acids: CASTTDILQPQHF. CDR3 nucleotides: TGTGCCAGCACCACGGACATCCTGCAGCCCCAGCATTTT. V gene TRBV28 combines with J gene TRBJ1-5; TRBD1 is a possible D gene (5 bases). This CDR3 is 13 amino acids long. Trimming cost V 7 bases and J 7 bases, with 14 bases left between them. Germline V gene lookup returns CDR1 MDHEN and CDR2 SYDVKM.

The chain carries TRBV30 and TRBJ2-1; TRBD1 agrees at 7 bases. Germline CDR1 GTSNPN, CDR2 SVGIG (reference sequence). V shed 3 bases and J 2 bases; nucleotides not matched to a gene: 10. The CDR3 sequence is 16 residues long. The DNA of the CDR3 is TGTGCCTGGAGACACCCAGGGACAGTGGCCTACAATGAGCAGTTCTTC. Protein sequence: CAWRHPGTVAYNEQFF.

J is TRBJ2-1 and V is TRBV7-8, with TRBD2 as a possible D gene (5 bases). This CDR3 contains 16 residues. Germline values: CDR1 SGHVS, CDR2 FQNEAQ. The V gene lost 3 bases and the J gene lost 8 bases, with 20 bases spanning the gap. The CDR3: CASSFRLASFGDEQFF. The CDR3 nucleotides are TGTGCCAGCAGCTTTCGATTAGCTAGCTTTGGGGATGAGCAGTTCTTC.

The rearrangement links TRBV5-3 to TRBJ1-5; 9 bases are shared with TRBD1. TRBV5-3 is given ORF status, its function remaining uncertain. The CDR3 spans 16 residues. V trimming: 2 bases; J trimming: 6 bases; junction bases outside the gene matches: 9. The CDR3 bases are TGTGCCAGAAGCTTACCAAAGGGACAGGGATCTCAGCCCCAGCATTTT. The encoded protein is CARSLPKGQGSQPQHF.

J is TRBJ2-7 and V is TRBV5-1, with 10 bases identical to TRBD2. There are 14 residues in the CDR3. Germline loops: CDR1 SGHRS, CDR2 YFSETQ. Trimming took 4 bases from V and 5 from J; bases not matched to a gene: 6. The CDR3 protein is CASSLSGRANEQYF. CDR3 coding DNA: TGCGCCAGCAGCCTCAGCGGGAGGGCAAACGAGCAGTACTTC.

In regard to this clone: One end of the junction is discordant with germline, which a read error may explain. The chain couples TRBV10-3 to TRBJ1-4; D is unresolved. The CDR3 spans 14 residues. Per germline, CDR1 ENHRY and CDR2 SYGVKD. The CDR3 reads CASSPGATNEKLFF. DNA for the CDR3: TGTGCCAGCAGTCCCGGTGCAACTAATGAAAAACTGTTTTTT.

The gene calls are TRBV5-1 and TRBJ1-1; 10 bases match TRBD1. Per the germline V gene, CDR1 is SGHRS and CDR2 is YFSETQ. Trimming at V came to 0 bases and at J to 5 bases, leaving 7 bases not matched to a gene. There are 16 residues in the CDR3. The CDR3 sequence is CASSLEGTGVKTEAFF. DNA of the CDR3: TGCGCCAGCAGCTTGGAGGGGACAGGGGTTAAGACTGAAGCTTTCTTT.

The rearrangement joins TRBV19 to TRBJ2-2, with no clear D. Germline lookup yields CDR1 LNHDA and CDR2 SQIVND (reference sequence). The CDR3 has 12 residues. The ends were cut back, 3 bases at V and 7 bases at J, with 6 bases in the middle. The CDR3 DNA reads TGTGCCAGTAGTATTGATGGCGGGGAGCTGTTTTTT. Amino acids: CASSIDGGELFF.

This clone was recorded once. The chain uses TRBV6-5 and TRBJ1-2, with D tentatively TRBD1 (6 bases). The CDR3 runs 11 residues. CDR1 MNHEY and CDR2 SVGAGI come from the germline V gene. V lost 4 bases to trimming and J lost 8 bases, with 8 bases between them. The CDR3 here is CASSWGRGYTF. DNA of the CDR3: TGTGCCAGCAGTTGGGGGCGGGGCTACACCTTC.

The chain joins TRBV30 to TRBJ2-7, with D maybe TRBD1 (5 bases). CDR3 length: 12 residues. CDR1 and CDR2 from the germline V gene are GTSNPN and SVGIG (reference sequence). V was clipped by 1 base and J by 4 bases, with 8 bases between them. Written as DNA, the CDR3 is TGTGCCTGGAGTGGGCAGGGTTACGAGCAGTACTTC. It is translated as CAWSGQGYEQYF.

The V and J genes are TRBV9 and TRBJ2-3; D not resolved. The germline CDR1 and CDR2 sequences are SGDLS and YYNGEE. V dropped 2 bases and J dropped 2 bases, with 6 bases sitting between them. CDR3 size: 13 residues. The DNA of the CDR3 is TGTGCCAGCAGCGTCCCTTCCACAGATACGCAGTATTTT. Translation: CASSVPSTDTQYF.

This clone was seen a single time. Within the sample, other DNA sequences also encode this same CDR3. The chain joins TRBV7-9 to TRBJ1-5, with unresolved D. The germline CDR1 and CDR2 sequences are SEHNR and FQNEAQ (reference sequence). The CDR3 length is 13 residues. V gave up 1 base and J gave up 6 bases, with 7 bases separating them. The CDR3 sequence is CASSLEGRQPQHF. The CDR3 region has the DNA TGTGCCAGCAGCTTAGAAGGCCGTCAGCCCCAGCATTTT.

This sequence joins TRBV14 and TRBJ2-7; weak D call: TRBD1 (6 bases). The CDR3 is 15 amino acids. Germline CDR1 and CDR2: SGHDN and FVKESK. V lost 2 bases and J 3 bases, leaving 14 bases between the germline ends. The CDR3 here is CASSQQQGPFYEQYF. CDR3 nucleotide sequence: TGTGCCAGCAGCCAACAACAGGGACCATTCTACGAGCAGTACTTC.

This clone was recorded once. The chain has TRBV14 and TRBJ2-7, with D possibly TRBD1 on 6 matching bases. The CDR3 sequence is 14 residues long. Trimming removed 3 bases from V and 6 bases from J, with 15 bases in between. CDR1 is SGHDN, CDR2 FVKESK, per germline. CDR3 in amino acids: CASSQKPQGAEQYF. As DNA, the CDR3 is TGTGCCAGCAGCCAGAAACCACAGGGAGCCGAGCAGTACTTC.

The chain has TRBV11-3 and TRBJ2-1; D is possibly TRBD2 (5 bases). The CDR3 is made up of 16 amino acids. The germline gives CDR1 SGHNT, CDR2 YENEEA. Trimming removed 3 bases from V and 0 bases from J, with 12 bases in between. Here the CDR3 reads CASSFRGRRSYNEQFF. CDR3 sequence (DNA): TGTGCCAGCAGCTTTCGAGGGAGACGCTCCTACAATGAGCAGTTCTTC.

The gene calls are TRBV7-2 and TRBJ2-7; D possibly corresponds to TRBD2 (5 bases). The germline CDR1 and CDR2 sequences are SGHTA and FQGNSA. The CDR3 extends over 14 amino acids. V was cut by 0 bases and J by 7 bases, with 13 bases left in between. CDR3 nucleotide sequence: TGTGCCAGCAGCTTAGCGGCGGGTGAAAAAGAGCAGTACTTC. Translation: CASSLAAGEKEQYF. The variable domain in full, completed from reference TRBV7-2 and TRBJ2-7, reads GAGVSQSPSNKVTEKGKDVELRCDPISGHTALYWYRQSLGQGLEFLIYFQGNSAPDKSGLPSDRFSAERTGGSVSTLTIQRTQQEDSAVYLCASSLAAGEKEQYFGPGTRLTVT.

The chain carries TRBV6-5 and TRBJ2-5; D is unclear. CDR3 length: 13 residues. Trimming removed 2 bases at V and 6 bases at J, with 10 bases between. Germline-derived CDR1 and CDR2 are MNHEY and SVGAGI. The CDR3 sequence: CASSYGHGQTQYF. In DNA, the CDR3 is TGTGCCAGCAGTTACGGTCACGGTCAGACCCAGTACTTC.

This clone was found once. This CDR3 reads CASSLWGSGTDTQYF. DNA of the CDR3: TGTGCCAGCAGCTTATGGGGTAGCGGCACAGATACGCAGTATTTT. The rearrangement uses TRBV7-3 and TRBJ2-3, with D perhaps matching TRBD2 (5 bases). The length of the CDR3 is 15 residues. The V end was cut by 2 bases, the J end by 1 base, with 10 bases between. CDR1 is SGHTA and CDR2 is FQGTGA in the germline V gene.

The rearrangement links TRBV7-2 to TRBJ2-6; no reliable D call. Between the trimmed V and J ends, which lost 5 bases and 3 bases, there was a span of 11 bases. Looked up from germline, CDR1 is SGHTA and CDR2 is FQGNSA. This CDR3 region has 15 residues. DNA of the CDR3: TGTGCCAGCAGCCCCTACGTCCGTGGGGCCAACGTCCTGACTTTC. Translation: CASSPYVRGANVLTF.